These 9 T cell receptor beta chains came from one sample sequenced in a study. Via MiXCR, TCRdb re-called the 5' RACE reads, giving one row per CDR3 protein. The sample includes around 29,000 distinct CDR3 sequences, about 26% of them seen just once. The specimen sequenced was naive CD4+ T cells sorted from a lymph node. Subset reported: naive CD4+ T cells, CD4+CD45RA+CD25-. These receptors were obtained from a female donor with breast cancer.

Remarks on this clonotype: The junction departs from germline at one end; a sequencing error may be responsible. CDR3 sequence (DNA): TGTTCCAGCAGTTTGCTCTCGGGGGGTGACGAGCAGTACTTC. Its translation is CSSSLLSGGDEQYF. This chain connects TRBV6-6 to TRBJ2-7, with TRBD2 matching 7 bases. Germline-derived CDR1 and CDR2 are MNHNY and SVGAGI (reference sequence). The CDR3 loop spans 14 amino acids.

This clonotype appeared a few times. The rearrangement links TRBV4-1 to TRBJ1-4; D remains ambiguous. Trimming took off 4 bases at V and 8 bases at J, with 11 bases between the two ends. This CDR3 region has 13 residues. In germline, CDR1 is MGHRA, CDR2 YSYEKL. DNA of the CDR3: TGCGCCAGCAGCCCGACTCCAAGGGAAAAACTGTTTTTT. Encoded protein: CASSPTPREKLFF.

This clonotype was seen a few times. The genes are TRBV28 and TRBJ2-1, with 10 bases matching TRBD2. CDR3 size: 16 residues. Germline lookup yields CDR1 MDHEN and CDR2 SYDVKM. The trim removed 2 bases at V and 2 bases at J, leaving 3 bases unmatched. This CDR3 reads CASSLVAGGTYNEQFF. CDR3 in DNA: TGTGCCAGCAGTTTAGTAGCGGGAGGTACCTACAATGAGCAGTTCTTC. Complete variable domain (other parts from reference TRBV28 and TRBJ2-1): DVKVTQSSRYLVKRTGEKVFLECVQDMDHENMFWYRQDPGLGLRLIYFSYDVKMKEKGDIPEGYSVSREKKERFSLILESASTNQTSMYLCASSLVAGGTYNEQFFGPGTRLTVL.

CDR3 protein: CASRDSRSYEQYF. CDR3 DNA sequence: TGTGCCAGCCGGGACAGCCGATCCTACGAGCAGTACTTC. This rearrangement joins TRBV6-5 to TRBJ2-7, with 7 bases identical to TRBD1. CDR3 length equals 13 residues. Trimming at V came to 8 bases and at J to 1 base, leaving 5 bases not matched to a gene. From germline, CDR1 is MNHEY and CDR2 SVGAGI.

In its sample, this clonotype is medium-sized. The chain couples TRBV20-1 to TRBJ2-4; 7 bases are shared with TRBD1. The CDR3 length is 12 residues. Germline CDR1 and CDR2: DFQATT and SNEGSKA (reference sequence). J lost 6 bases, V lost 8 bases, and 7 bases had no gene match. CDR3 protein: CSPTGAGNIQYF. The CDR3 coding sequence is TGCAGTCCAACAGGGGCTGGAAACATTCAGTACTTC.

The chain links TRBV6-5 to TRBJ1-1; no reliable D call. The CDR3 is 13 residues long. Trimming took off 7 bases at V and 0 bases at J, with 9 bases between the two ends. Germline V gene lookup returns CDR1 MNHEY and CDR2 SVGAGI. CDR3 loop: CASTDFMNTEAFF. In DNA, the CDR3 is TGTGCCAGCACCGACTTTATGAACACTGAAGCTTTCTTT.

The J gene is TRBJ2-5, the V gene TRBV20-1; D might be TRBD1 (6 bases). V lost 5 bases and J lost 5, with 9 bases in between. Germline loops: CDR1 DFQATT, CDR2 SNEGSKA (reference sequence). This CDR3 is built from 11 residues. Written as DNA, the CDR3 is TGCAGTGCTGGAGGACAGGAGACCCAGTACTTC. This gives the protein CSAGGQETQYF.

The chain recombines TRBV28 with TRBJ2-3; tentatively, D is TRBD2 (5 bases). CDR1 and CDR2 from the germline V gene are MDHEN and SYDVKM. The CDR3 is 16 amino acids. V was clipped by 4 bases and J by 2 bases, with 16 bases between them. The CDR3 bases are TGTGCCAGCAGTTCCAAGACGGCGGGTCACACAGATACGCAGTATTTT. Protein: CASSSKTAGHTDTQYF.

This clonotype was detected a few times. The chain uses TRBV29-1 and TRBJ2-7; D not certain. Trimming left V 7 bases short and J 3 bases short, with 16 bases between. CDR3 size: 13 residues. Looked up from germline, CDR1 is SQVTM and CDR2 is ANQGSEA. As DNA, the CDR3 is TGCAGCGCCGCCCTAGGAGCGAACTACGAGCAGTACTTC. Translating gives CSAALGANYEQYF.